Listed below are T cell receptor beta chains from one sample, sequenced in a study of molecular identifiers for immune sequencing clone quantification. Via MiXCR, TCRdb re-called the PCR reads, giving one row per CDR3 protein. The repertoire holds approximately 590,000 distinct CDR3 sequences, with about 25% as singletons. The sample comprised naive CD8+ T cells from blood, with Jurkat cell RNA spiked in. The receptors were gathered from a human donor in good health. Some libraries in this study had Jurkat cell RNA spiked in. The CDR3 runs from the conserved cysteine through the conserved F or W. A D gene is named only where the DNA matches it firmly. A row's size may be missing; if present it is once, few, many or a size class.

clone size: many; D gene: NA; CDR3 length: 14; V gene: TRBV3-1; J gene: TRBJ1-5; CDR3 DNA: TGTGCCAGCAGCCAAGACGGAGGTTATCAGCCCCAGCATTTT; CDR3 protein: CASSQDGGYQPQHF
clone size: NA; D gene: NA; CDR3 length: 15; V gene: TRBV7-9; J gene: TRBJ2-7; CDR3 DNA: TGTGCCAGCAGTCAACAGTTGGAGAGCTCCTACGAGCAGTACTTC; CDR3 protein: CASSQQLESSYEQYF
clone size: few; D gene: NA; CDR3 length: 16; V gene: TRBV20-1; J gene: TRBJ2-7; CDR3 DNA: TGCAGTGCTAGAGCTACCCTAGTACAGAGCTCCTACGAGCAGTACTTC; CDR3 protein: CSARATLVQSSYEQYF
clone size: few; D gene: NA; CDR3 length: 13; V gene: TRBV7-6; J gene: TRBJ2-1; CDR3 DNA: TGTGCCAGCAGCTTAGGGGTAGACCCTGAGCAGTTCTTC; CDR3 protein: CASSLGVDPEQFF
clone size: NA; D gene: NA; CDR3 length: 11; V gene: TRBV29-1; J gene: TRBJ2-7; CDR3 DNA: TGCAGCGTTTATCTGGGCTACGAGCAGTACTTC; CDR3 protein: CSVYLGYEQYF
clone size: few; D gene: NA; CDR3 length: 12; V gene: TRBV6-2/TRBV6-3; J gene: TRBJ1-2; CDR3 DNA: TGTGCCAGCAGTTACGGAAACTATGGCTACACCTTC; CDR3 protein: CASSYGNYGYTF
clone size: NA; D gene: TRBD2; CDR3 length: 15; V gene: TRBV5-6; J gene: TRBJ2-3; CDR3 DNA: TGTGCCAGCAGTTGGTTAGCGGGAACCACAGATACGCAGTATTTT; CDR3 protein: CASSWLAGTTDTQYF
clone size: NA; D gene: NA; CDR3 length: 14; V gene: TRBV24-1; J gene: TRBJ2-3; CDR3 DNA: TGTGCCACCAGTGTTGGGAGTAGCACAGATACGCAGTATTTT; CDR3 protein: CATSVGSSTDTQYF
clone size: NA; D gene: NA; CDR3 length: 16; V gene: TRBV30; J gene: TRBJ2-3; CDR3 DNA: TGTGCCTCAACTTCCTTGGCTTTCCCTAGCACAGATACGCAGTATTTT; CDR3 protein: CASTSLAFPSTDTQYF
clone size: NA; D gene: TRBD1; CDR3 length: 15; V gene: TRBV10-3; J gene: TRBJ2-7; CDR3 DNA: TGTGCGATCAGTGACCCGGGACAGTGCACCTACGAGCAGTACTTC; CDR3 protein: CAISDPGQCTYEQYF
clone size: NA; D gene: NA; CDR3 length: 15; V gene: TRBV5-4; J gene: TRBJ2-1; CDR3 DNA: TGTGCCAGCAGCTTGGTTCGGGATGCGTCCAATGAGCAGTCCTTC; CDR3 protein: CASSLVRDASNEQSF
clone size: few; D gene: NA; CDR3 length: 16; V gene: TRBV4-3; J gene: TRBJ2-1; CDR3 DNA: TGCGCCAGCAGCCTGGGGGGTTCAGTAGGGGGCGATGAGCAGTTCTTC; CDR3 protein: CASSLGGSVGGDEQFF
clone size: many; D gene: TRBD1; CDR3 length: 12; V gene: TRBV12-3/TRBV12-4; J gene: TRBJ1-5; CDR3 DNA: TGTGCCAGCAGGCCCGGGACAGGGGGCCAGCATTTT; CDR3 protein: CASRPGTGGQHF
clone size: few; D gene: TRBD1; CDR3 length: 17; V gene: TRBV5-6; J gene: TRBJ1-6; CDR3 DNA: TGTGCCAGCAGCTTGGGCAGGGGGAGCTCCTATAATTCACCCCTCCACTTT; CDR3 protein: CASSLGRGSSYNSPLHF
clone size: once; D gene: NA; CDR3 length: 13; V gene: TRBV27; J gene: TRBJ2-7; CDR3 DNA: TGTGCCAGCGGCCCAGGGCTAACCTACGAGCAGTACTTC; CDR3 protein: CASGPGLTYEQYF
clone size: few; D gene: NA; CDR3 length: 12; V gene: TRBV6-2/TRBV6-3; J gene: TRBJ2-7; CDR3 DNA: TGTGCCAGCAGGGACTGGTCCTACGAGCAGTACTTC; CDR3 protein: CASRDWSYEQYF
clone size: NA; D gene: TRBD2; CDR3 length: 15; V gene: TRBV7-3; J gene: TRBJ2-1; CDR3 DNA: TGTGCCAGCAGCTTAGCGGGAGGGTCTAGGAATGAGCAGTTCTTC; CDR3 protein: CASSLAGGSRNEQFF
clone size: many; D gene: NA; CDR3 length: 13; V gene: TRBV29-1; J gene: TRBJ1-5; CDR3 DNA: TGCAGCGTTGGGGACAATAGCAATCAGCCCCAGCATTTT; CDR3 protein: CSVGDNSNQPQHF
clone size: few; D gene: TRBD2; CDR3 length: 17; V gene: TRBV4-3; J gene: TRBJ2-3; CDR3 DNA: TGCGCCAGCAGCCAAGGGCTAGCGGGAGAGCGGACAGATACGCAGTATTTT; CDR3 protein: CASSQGLAGERTDTQYF
clone size: NA; D gene: TRBD1; CDR3 length: 15; V gene: TRBV27; J gene: TRBJ2-7; CDR3 DNA: TGTGCCAGCAGTTTAATGGGGACAGGGGCCTACGAGCAGTACTTC; CDR3 protein: CASSLMGTGAYEQYF
clone size: few; D gene: NA; CDR3 length: 13; V gene: TRBV6-2/TRBV6-3; J gene: TRBJ2-7; CDR3 DNA: TGTGCCAGCAGTTTCCAGGGGACCTACGCGCAGTACTTC; CDR3 protein: CASSFQGTYAQYF
clone size: many; D gene: NA; CDR3 length: 16; V gene: TRBV4-3; J gene: TRBJ2-1; CDR3 DNA: TGCGCCAGCAGCCAATTTGGCGTAGGGGCCTACAATGAGCAGTTCTTC; CDR3 protein: CASSQFGVGAYNEQFF
clone size: NA; D gene: TRBD2; CDR3 length: 13; V gene: TRBV20-1; J gene: TRBJ2-7; CDR3 DNA: TGCAGTGCTACTCTAGCGGCTTCCTACGAGCAGTACTTC; CDR3 protein: CSATLAASYEQYF
clone size: NA; D gene: TRBD1; CDR3 length: 19; V gene: TRBV5-8; J gene: TRBJ1-3; CDR3 DNA: TGTGCCAGCAGCTTGGCCGGGACAGGGATTCTTCTCCCTGGAAACACCATATATTTT; CDR3 protein: CASSLAGTGILLPGNTIYF
clone size: NA; D gene: NA; CDR3 length: 15; V gene: TRBV5-4; J gene: TRBJ2-2; CDR3 DNA: TGTGCCAGCAGCCAGTACGGGGGGCGAAGCGGGGAGCTGTTTTTT; CDR3 protein: CASSQYGGRSGELFF
clone size: NA; D gene: NA; CDR3 length: 17; V gene: TRBV20-1; J gene: TRBJ1-6; CDR3 DNA: TGCAGTGCTAGAGGGGCCTTTGGGAGCTCCTATAATTCACCCCTCCACTTT; CDR3 protein: CSARGAFGSSYNSPLHF
clone size: NA; D gene: TRBD1; CDR3 length: 15; V gene: TRBV5-4; J gene: TRBJ2-7; CDR3 DNA: TGTGCCAGCAGCGCCGGGACAGGAGCTTCCTACGAGCAGTACTTC; CDR3 protein: CASSAGTGASYEQYF
clone size: few; D gene: NA; CDR3 length: 13; V gene: TRBV20-1; J gene: TRBJ2-7; CDR3 DNA: TGCAGTGCGGGTCAGGGGGGGTTCTCCGAGCAGTACTTC; CDR3 protein: CSAGQGGFSEQYF
clone size: many; D gene: NA; CDR3 length: 19; V gene: TRBV6-2/TRBV6-3; J gene: TRBJ1-5; CDR3 DNA: TGTGCCAGCAGTTACTCGAAAGGGTTAGCCTTCAAGAGCAATCAGCCCCAGCATTTT; CDR3 protein: CASSYSKGLAFKSNQPQHF
clone size: NA; D gene: TRBD1; CDR3 length: 13; V gene: TRBV30; J gene: TRBJ1-1; CDR3 DNA: TGTGCCTGGAGTGAGACAGGGTACACTGAAGCTTTCTTT; CDR3 protein: CAWSETGYTEAFF
clone size: NA; D gene: NA; CDR3 length: 13; V gene: TRBV20-1; J gene: TRBJ2-7; CDR3 DNA: TGCAGTGCTAGAGATCTCTGGGTCCACGAGCAGTACTTC; CDR3 protein: CSARDLWVHEQYF
clone size: many; D gene: NA; CDR3 length: 14; V gene: TRBV30; J gene: TRBJ2-4; CDR3 DNA: TGTGCCTGGAGTGTACCCGTTGCCAAAAACATTCAGTACTTC; CDR3 protein: CAWSVPVAKNIQYF
clone size: NA; D gene: TRBD2; CDR3 length: 15; V gene: TRBV12-5; J gene: TRBJ2-3; CDR3 DNA: TGTGCTAGTGGCATCGGGACTACCCTCACAGATACGCAGTATTTT; CDR3 protein: CASGIGTTLTDTQYF